These 17 T cell receptor beta chains originate from one sample sequenced in a study of T-cell reconstitution after alpha-beta-depleted transplantation in children. Construction of the TCRbeta library involved unique molecular identifiers. One entry per CDR3 protein, called by TCRdb with MiXCR from the PCR reads. The repertoire holds about 300,000 distinct CDR3 sequences, with over 9.5% as singletons. The sample here was PBMCs, taken before TCRalphabeta/CD19-depleted stem cell transplant. All receptors derive from a boy younger than two with acute myeloid leukemia, due to receive a stem cell transplant.

A few counts support this clonotype. The chain combines TRBV25-1 with TRBJ2-7, with 13 bases that match TRBD2. The CDR3 totals 15 residues. Germline V lookup: CDR1 MGHDK, CDR2 SYGVNS. J was trimmed by 6 bases and V by 6 bases; bases with no gene match: 8. The chain's CDR3 is CASSATSGRATEQYF. Written as DNA, the CDR3 is TGTGCCAGCAGCGCCACTAGCGGGAGGGCAACCGAGCAGTACTTC.

The V gene is TRBV13, the J gene TRBJ2-1, with D tentatively TRBD2 (7 bases). The ends were cut back, 5 bases at V and 2 bases at J, with 34 bases in the middle. Germline values: CDR1 PRHDT, CDR2 FYEKMQ (reference sequence). This CDR3 region has 22 residues. The CDR3 DNA reads as TGTGCCAGCAGCCCTCTAGGGGGGGCAAGGACAATGCCTAACGTTGCCTACAATGAGCAGTTCTTC. It translates to CASSPLGGARTMPNVAYNEQFF. The full variable domain, its missing parts supplied by reference TRBV13 and TRBJ2-1, is AAGVIQSPRHLIKEKRETATLKCYPIPRHDTVYWYQQGPGQDPQFLISFYEKMQSDKGSIPDRFSAQQFSDYHSELNMSSLELGDSALYFCASSPLGGARTMPNVAYNEQFFGPGTRLTVL.

This sequence joins TRBV19 and TRBJ2-7; D not resolved. This CDR3 has 13 amino acids. V dropped 10 bases and J dropped 0 bases, with 13 bases sitting between them. Per the germline V gene, CDR1 is LNHDA and CDR2 is SQIVND (reference sequence). For the CDR3, the DNA is TGTGCCACCAGGTCTCTTTACTCCTACGAGCAGTACTTC. Residues: CATRSLYSYEQYF.

This clonotype was detected ten times or more. V and J are TRBV15 and TRBJ2-5; possibly TRBD2 for D (6 bases). V lost 8 bases and J 4 bases, leaving 17 bases between the germline ends. This CDR3 has 14 residues. The germline gives CDR1 LNHNV, CDR2 YYDKDF (reference sequence). The CDR3 DNA sequence: TGTGCCACCGGTCGGCCCGGGAGTCGAGAGACCCAGTACTTC. Protein sequence: CATGRPGSRETQYF.

A single count supports this clonotype. A much larger clonotype is one base distant, so this may be a read error. This chain connects TRBV28 to TRBJ2-5; a weak D match, TRBD1 (5 bases). The V end was cut by 8 bases, the J end by 4 bases, with 20 bases between. The CDR3 is 15 residues long. Germline assignment: CDR1 MDHEN and CDR2 SYDVKM. CDR3 DNA: TGTGCCAGCCTCAGGGTCACCAGGCCCCCAGAGACCCAGTACTTC. Amino acid sequence: CASLRVTRPPETQYF. Combining the CDR3 with reference TRBV28 and TRBJ2-5 gives the whole variable domain DVKVTQSSRYLVKRTGEKVFLECVQDMDHENMFWYRQDPGLGLRLIYFSYDVKMKEKGDIPEGYSVSREKKERFSLILESASTNQTSMYLCASLRVTRPPETQYFGPGTRLLVL.

This clonotype was detected only a few times. The gene calls are TRBV20-1 and TRBJ2-3; weak D call: TRBD2 (7 bases). This CDR3 has 14 amino acids. Per germline, CDR1 DFQATT and CDR2 SNEGSKA (reference sequence). V was cut by 6 bases and J by 1 base, with 14 bases left in between. CDR3 residues: CSAPPGGRTDTQYF. The CDR3 nucleotides are TGCAGTGCCCCCCCCGGGGGGCGCACAGATACGCAGTATTTT.

This clonotype was recorded many times. A junction end diverges from the germline sequence, so it may reflect a read error. The chain joins TRBV7-9 to TRBJ1-3, with D hard to call. Germline V lookup: CDR1 SEHNR, CDR2 FQNEAQ (reference sequence). The CDR3 totals 15 residues. The CDR3 coding sequence is TGTGCCAGCAGCTTATCGGTCCCCTCTGCAAACACCATATATTTT. Translated: CASSLSVPSANTIYF. Filled out from reference TRBV7-9 and TRBJ1-3, the complete variable domain reads DTGVSQNPRHKITKRGQNVTFRCDPISEHNRLYWYRQTLGQGPEFLTYFQNEAQLEKSRLLSDRFSAERPKGSFSTLEIQRTEQGDSAMYLCASSLSVPSANTIYFGEGSWLTVV.

This clonotype was found many times. The chain links TRBV5-1 to TRBJ2-7; 7 positions match TRBD1. The CDR3 runs to 12 residues. V shed 4 bases, J shed 5 bases, and the junction held 3 bases outside the gene matches. From germline, CDR1 is SGHRS and CDR2 YFSETQ. CDR3 loop: CASSARGNEQYF. CDR3 DNA sequence: TGCGCCAGCAGCGCCAGGGGGAACGAGCAGTACTTC.

This clonotype was observed many times. This chain uses TRBV10-3 with TRBJ2-7, with 10 bases identical to TRBD1. This CDR3 has 15 residues. V lost 0 bases, J lost 7 bases, and 6 bases stayed unmatched. CDR1 ENHRY and CDR2 SYGVKD come from the germline V gene. The CDR3 is CAISESRDRGGEQYF. The CDR3 DNA reads as TGTGCCATCAGTGAGTCGAGGGACAGGGGAGGGGAGCAGTACTTC.

The sample holds many counts of this clonotype. This chain connects TRBV7-3 to TRBJ2-2; D uncertain. V dropped 0 bases and J dropped 0 bases, with 20 bases sitting between them. From germline, CDR1 is SGHTA and CDR2 FQGTGA. The CDR3 is 20 residues long. The CDR3 loop is CASSLTPKSAWASNTGELFF. Here the CDR3 DNA reads TGTGCCAGCAGCTTAACACCGAAAAGCGCCTGGGCCTCGAACACCGGGGAGCTGTTTTTT.

The rearrangement joins TRBV7-9 to TRBJ2-5, with 11 bases that match TRBD1. Germline V CDR1 and CDR2: SEHNR, FQNEAQ (reference sequence). The CDR3 runs 15 residues. With V trimmed by 5 bases and J by 3 bases, 5 bases remained unmatched. DNA for the CDR3: TGTGCCAGCAGCGCTCGGGACAGGGGGGAAGAGACCCAGTACTTC. It translates to CASSARDRGEETQYF.

This clonotype was picked up many times. The conserved closing phenylalanine or tryptophan is absent in this CDR3, likely reflecting a read error. The DNA is left out, because the CDR3 cannot be placed on it with certainty; the CDR3 is given as TCRdb lists it. The V and J genes are TRBV7-9 and TRBJ1-1; the table's D gene call, TRBD1, was not cross checked with the DNA. Germline V gene lookup returns CDR1 SEHNR and CDR2 FQNEAQ (reference sequence). The CDR3 is 11 residues long, ends included. CDR3 in amino acids: CASSLGDSWIL.

This clonotype was observed many times. Written as DNA, the CDR3 is TGTGCCAGCAGCTCTTCATTGATCGGGTACTATGGCTACACCTTC. It codes for CASSSSLIGYYGYTF. The genes are TRBV7-6 and TRBJ1-2; D remains ambiguous. From germline, CDR1 is SGHVS and CDR2 FNYEAQ. The CDR3 has 15 amino acids. V was pared by 4 bases and J by 3 bases, with 15 bases between. Looking up the rest from reference TRBV7-6 and TRBJ1-2 gives the full variable domain: GAGVSQSPRYKVTKRGQDVALRCDPISGHVSLYWYRQALGQGPEFLTYFNYEAQQDKSGLPNDRFSAERPEGSISTLTIQRTEQRDSAMYRCASSSSLIGYYGYTFGSGTRLTVV.

CDR3 sequence: CASSYPYGTGSGNTIYF. Written as DNA, the CDR3 is TGTGCCAGCAGTTACCCCTATGGGACGGGCTCTGGAAACACCATATATTTT. The chain is built from TRBV6-5 and TRBJ1-3; D perhaps matches TRBD1 (5 bases). Germline V gene sequence: CDR1 MNHEY, CDR2 SVGAGI. Deletions cut 2 bases from V and 0 bases from J, with 14 bases between. This CDR3 has 17 amino acids.

This clonotype was seen many times. Compared with germline, one end of the junction differs, possibly owing to a read error. The chain is built from TRBV12-3 or TRBV12-4 and TRBJ1-1; no clear D gene. This CDR3 is built from 13 residues. The CDR3 DNA sequence: TGTGCCAGCAGTTTAGGGGTTAACATTGAAGCTTTCTTT. Residues: CASSLGVNIEAFF.

Many counts were recorded for this clonotype. The chain is built from TRBV7-3 and TRBJ2-4, with no clear D. Germline V lookup: CDR1 SGHTA, CDR2 FQGTGA. The CDR3 length is 15 residues. V was pared by 5 bases and J by 1 base, with 12 bases between. DNA of the CDR3: TGTGCCAGCAGCCCCAACGCTGGGGCCAAAAACATTCAGTACTTC. Translated: CASSPNAGAKNIQYF.

In its sample, this clonotype was seen many times. V usage is TRBV10-3 and J usage is TRBJ1-2; weak D call: TRBD1 (6 bases). The V end was cut by 8 bases, the J end by 2 bases, with 12 bases between. Germline CDR1 and CDR2: ENHRY and SYGVKD. The CDR3 runs to 13 residues. CDR3 in DNA: TGTGCCATCGGGGACATCCACAACTATGGCTACACCTTC. Its protein is CAIGDIHNYGYTF.